These T cell receptor beta chains were read from a single sample in a study of shared clonotypes between healthy human individuals. Sequencing was performed with immunoSEQ multiplex PCR; in TCRdb, only in-frame clones are kept and a portion is missing. There are about 2.4 million clones in the sample; just over 90% occur only once, and about 0.13% lies in the top ten. Sequences were obtained from naive CD4+ T cells sorted from blood. These receptors all stem from a man younger than 35 in good health. CDR3s include the opening cysteine and the closing phenylalanine or tryptophan. Each record gives: D gene, V gene, clone size, J gene, CDR3 DNA, CDR3 protein. D genes are given only for firm matches. Some rows have no size entry. The others give once, few or many, or a class for an expanded clone.

d_call: .
v_call: TRBV19
clone_size: .
j_call: TRBJ1-2
cdr3_nt: TGTGCCAGTATTTTGGAAGCAGCAGCTAACTATGGCTACACCTTC
cdr3_aa: CASILEAAANYGYTF

d_call: .
v_call: TRBV6-1
clone_size: once
j_call: TRBJ1-5
cdr3_nt: TGTGCCAGCAGTGGAACAGGAGTGAATCAGCCCCAGCATTTT
cdr3_aa: CASSGTGVNQPQHF

d_call: .
v_call: TRBV4-3
clone_size: .
j_call: TRBJ1-1
cdr3_nt: TGCGCCAGCAGCCAAGAATTGTACACTGAAGCTTTCTTT
cdr3_aa: CASSQELYTEAFF

d_call: TRBD2
v_call: TRBV5-4
clone_size: .
j_call: TRBJ2-3
cdr3_nt: TGTGCCAGCAGCTTTGGCGGGGGGAGCACAGATACGCAGTATTTT
cdr3_aa: CASSFGGGSTDTQYF

d_call: .
v_call: TRBV6-6
clone_size: once
j_call: TRBJ2-3
cdr3_nt: TGTGCCAGCAGCTATACCCGAGATACGCAGTATTTT
cdr3_aa: CASSYTRDTQYF

d_call: .
v_call: TRBV20-1
clone_size: .
j_call: TRBJ2-1
cdr3_nt: TGCAGTGCTAGAAGCTACAATGAGCAGTTCTTC
cdr3_aa: CSARSYNEQFF

d_call: .
v_call: TRBV10-3
clone_size: .
j_call: TRBJ1-6
cdr3_nt: TGTGCCATCAGTGAAGGGGTGTACAATTCACCCCTCCACTTT
cdr3_aa: CAISEGVYNSPLHF

d_call: .
v_call: TRBV29-1
clone_size: once
j_call: TRBJ2-2
cdr3_nt: TGCAGCGCAAGGAGTACCGGGGAGCTGTTTTTT
cdr3_aa: CSARSTGELFF

d_call: .
v_call: TRBV4-1
clone_size: .
j_call: TRBJ1-2
cdr3_nt: TGCGCCAGCAGCCTCTCGAGGGGATCTAACTATGGCTACACCTTC
cdr3_aa: CASSLSRGSNYGYTF

d_call: .
v_call: TRBV9
clone_size: .
j_call: TRBJ2-4
cdr3_nt: TGTGCCAGCAGCGTAGTTCCCTCCCTAGAGGGCGGAGGGATAGCCAAAAACATTCAGTACTTC
cdr3_aa: CASSVVPSLEGGGIAKNIQYF

d_call: .
v_call: TRBV7-2
clone_size: .
j_call: TRBJ2-7
cdr3_nt: TGTGCCAGCAGCTTAGTGTTTGCGGCACCCCCCTACGAGCAGTACTTC
cdr3_aa: CASSLVFAAPPYEQYF

d_call: TRBD2
v_call: TRBV6-5
clone_size: .
j_call: TRBJ2-2
cdr3_nt: TGTGCCAGCAGGGGAGGGGCTGCGAACACCGGGGAGCTGTTTTTT
cdr3_aa: CASRGGAANTGELFF

d_call: .
v_call: TRBV11-2
clone_size: .
j_call: TRBJ2-3
cdr3_nt: TGTGCCAGCCGTCAACCTAGCACAGATACGCAGTATTTT
cdr3_aa: CASRQPSTDTQYF

d_call: .
v_call: TRBV18
clone_size: .
j_call: TRBJ2-3
cdr3_nt: TGTGCCAGCTCACCACCCGCAGGGGTAGGTACGCAGTATTTT
cdr3_aa: CASSPPAGVGTQYF

d_call: .
v_call: TRBV28
clone_size: .
j_call: TRBJ1-2
cdr3_nt: TGTGCCAGCAGTGCGCCCCAGGGAGTTTTATATGGCTACACCTTC
cdr3_aa: CASSAPQGVLYGYTF

d_call: .
v_call: TRBV27
clone_size: .
j_call: TRBJ1-2
cdr3_nt: TGTGCCAGCAGACCTGGACAAGTGGGGGGCTACACCTTC
cdr3_aa: CASRPGQVGGYTF

d_call: .
v_call: TRBV6-5
clone_size: .
j_call: TRBJ1-5
cdr3_nt: TGTGCCAGCAGTCACCAGGGGCTTAATCAGCCCCAGCATTTT
cdr3_aa: CASSHQGLNQPQHF

d_call: TRBD1
v_call: TRBV5-8
clone_size: .
j_call: TRBJ2-4
cdr3_nt: TGTGCCAGCAGCCCGGGACAGGGCGATAACATTCAGTACTTC
cdr3_aa: CASSPGQGDNIQYF

d_call: .
v_call: TRBV11-2
clone_size: once
j_call: TRBJ1-4
cdr3_nt: TGTGCCAGCAGCTCGCAGGGAGCAACTAATGAAAAACTGTTTTTT
cdr3_aa: CASSSQGATNEKLFF

d_call: .
v_call: TRBV21-1
clone_size: .
j_call: TRBJ1-2
cdr3_nt: TGTGCCAGCAGCAAAAGCGTTCCATCCAACTATGGCTACACCTTC
cdr3_aa: CASSKSVPSNYGYTF

d_call: .
v_call: TRBV30
clone_size: .
j_call: TRBJ1-1
cdr3_nt: TGTGCTACCAACGCCGGGACAAGGCCTGAAGCTTTCTTT
cdr3_aa: CATNAGTRPEAFF

d_call: TRBD1
v_call: TRBV7-8
clone_size: .
j_call: TRBJ1-1
cdr3_nt: TGTGCCAGCAGCTTAGTCATCGGGACAGGGGTCACTGAAGCTTTCTTT
cdr3_aa: CASSLVIGTGVTEAFF

d_call: .
v_call: TRBV5-1
clone_size: few
j_call: TRBJ1-4
cdr3_nt: TGCGCCAGCAGCCTGAAACAGGGTAGGAGCGAAAAACTGTTTTTT
cdr3_aa: CASSLKQGRSEKLFF